This TCR beta chain is drawn from a study of vaccination and CD4 T cells after COVID-19. Study-wide results and limits: Among convalescent patients, a median about 84% of reactive clones emerged only after vaccination.

V lost 10 bases, J lost 4 bases, and 20 bases lay in between. The CDR3 has 15 amino acids. Germline V gene data show CDR1 as MNHEY and CDR2 as SMNVEV (reference sequence). As to this clonotype: Its antigen is not known.

The Oncomine TCR Beta short-read assay was applied to DNA of cultured CD4+ T cells. In TCRdb, the PCR reads were re-called with MiXCR into one record per CDR3 protein. The data contain about 11,000 distinct CDR3 sequences, 56% of them singletons. The sample's treatment: roughly 11-day PBMC culture with coronavirus spike peptide pools or control peptides (ViraFEST assay). Input material: CD4+ T cells from blood, cultured in vitro. This TCR was recovered from a human donor who had recovered from COVID-19. The chain uses TRBV27 and TRBJ1-5, with D perhaps TRBD1 (6 bases). The CDR3: CATAPGGASNQPQHF. The CDR3 DNA is TGTGCCACCGCCCCCGGGGGCGCCTCGAATCAGCCCCAGCATTTT.